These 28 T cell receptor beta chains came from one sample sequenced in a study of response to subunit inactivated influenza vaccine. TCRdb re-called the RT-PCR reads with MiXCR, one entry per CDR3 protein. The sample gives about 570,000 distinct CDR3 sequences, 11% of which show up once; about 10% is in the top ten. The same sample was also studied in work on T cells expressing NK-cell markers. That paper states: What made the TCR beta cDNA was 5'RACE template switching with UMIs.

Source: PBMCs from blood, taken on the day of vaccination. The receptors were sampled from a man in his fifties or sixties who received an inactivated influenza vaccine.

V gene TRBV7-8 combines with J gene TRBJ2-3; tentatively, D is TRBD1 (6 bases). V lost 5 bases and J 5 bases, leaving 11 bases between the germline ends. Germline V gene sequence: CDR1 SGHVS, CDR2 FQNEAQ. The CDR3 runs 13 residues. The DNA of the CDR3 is TGTGCCAGCAGCGCTTTCAGGGGAGATACGCAGTATTTT. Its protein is CASSAFRGDTQYF.

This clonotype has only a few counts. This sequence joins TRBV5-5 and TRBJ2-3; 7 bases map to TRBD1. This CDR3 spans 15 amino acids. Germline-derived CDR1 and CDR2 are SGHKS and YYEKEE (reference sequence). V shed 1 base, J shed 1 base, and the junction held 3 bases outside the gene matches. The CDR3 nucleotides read TGTGCCAGCAGCTTGAAAACAGGGGGCACAGATACGCAGTATTTT. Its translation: CASSLKTGGTDTQYF. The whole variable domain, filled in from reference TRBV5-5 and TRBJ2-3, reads DAGVTQSPTHLIKTRGQQVTLRCSPISGHKSVSWYQQVLGQGPQFIFQYYEKEERGRGNFPDRFSARQFPNYSSELNVNALLLGDSALYLCASSLKTGGTDTQYFGPGTRLTVL.

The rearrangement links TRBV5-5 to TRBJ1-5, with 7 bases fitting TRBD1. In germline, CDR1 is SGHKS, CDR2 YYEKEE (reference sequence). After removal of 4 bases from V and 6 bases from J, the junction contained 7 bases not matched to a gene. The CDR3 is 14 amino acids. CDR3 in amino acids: CASSGDRVRQPQHF. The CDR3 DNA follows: TGTGCCAGCAGCGGTGACAGGGTCCGTCAGCCCCAGCATTTT.

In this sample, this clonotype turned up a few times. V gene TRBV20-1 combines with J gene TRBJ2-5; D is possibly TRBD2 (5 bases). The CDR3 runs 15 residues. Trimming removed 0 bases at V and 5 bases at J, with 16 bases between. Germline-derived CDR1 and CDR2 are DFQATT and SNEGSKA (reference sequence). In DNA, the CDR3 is TGCAGTGCTAGAGAAGTGAAGGGAGCTGGGGAGACCCAGTACTTC. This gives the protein CSAREVKGAGETQYF.

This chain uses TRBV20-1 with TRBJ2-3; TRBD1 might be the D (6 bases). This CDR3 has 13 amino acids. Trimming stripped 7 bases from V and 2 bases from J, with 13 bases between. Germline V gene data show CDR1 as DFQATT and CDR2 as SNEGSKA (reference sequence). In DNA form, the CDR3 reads TGCAGTGTCGACAGGCTCAACACAGATACGCAGTATTTT. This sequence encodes CSVDRLNTDTQYF.

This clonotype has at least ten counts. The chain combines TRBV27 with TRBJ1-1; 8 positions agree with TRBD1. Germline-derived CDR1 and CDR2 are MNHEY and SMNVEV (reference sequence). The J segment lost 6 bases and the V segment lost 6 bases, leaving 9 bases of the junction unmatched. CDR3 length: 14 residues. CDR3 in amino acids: CASRSDRGKPEAFF. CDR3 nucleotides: TGTGCCAGCAGATCCGACAGGGGCAAACCTGAAGCTTTCTTT.

The CDR3 loop is CASSQRTGVVVFYEQYF. CDR3 DNA sequence: TGTGCCAGCAGCCAACGAACAGGGGTCGTAGTTTTTTACGAGCAGTACTTC. The chain joins TRBV3-1 to TRBJ2-7; 7 bases align to TRBD1. Trimming cost V 2 bases and J 4 bases; bases outside gene matches: 14. This CDR3 is 17 amino acids long. Germline assignment: CDR1 LGHDT and CDR2 YNNKEL (reference sequence).

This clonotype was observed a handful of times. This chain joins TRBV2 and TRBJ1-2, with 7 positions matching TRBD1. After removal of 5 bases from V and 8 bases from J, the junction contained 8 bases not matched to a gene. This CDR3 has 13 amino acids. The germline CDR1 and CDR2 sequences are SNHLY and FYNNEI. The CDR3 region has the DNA TGTGCCAGCAGTACCGGGACAGCGTCCGGCTACACCTTC. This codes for CASSTGTASGYTF.

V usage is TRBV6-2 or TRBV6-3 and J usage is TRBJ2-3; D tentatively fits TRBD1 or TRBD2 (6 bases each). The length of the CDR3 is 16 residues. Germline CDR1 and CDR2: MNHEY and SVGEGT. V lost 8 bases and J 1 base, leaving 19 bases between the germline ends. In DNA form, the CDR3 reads TGTGCCAGCTCCCAATGGAGGGGACAAGGCACAGATACGCAGTATTTT. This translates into CASSQWRGQGTDTQYF.

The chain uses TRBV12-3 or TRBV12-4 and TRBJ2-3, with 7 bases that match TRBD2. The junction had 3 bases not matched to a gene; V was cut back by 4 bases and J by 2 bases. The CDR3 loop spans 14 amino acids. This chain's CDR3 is CASSWGGVTDTQYF. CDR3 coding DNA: TGTGCCAGCAGTTGGGGGGGAGTCACAGATACGCAGTATTTT.

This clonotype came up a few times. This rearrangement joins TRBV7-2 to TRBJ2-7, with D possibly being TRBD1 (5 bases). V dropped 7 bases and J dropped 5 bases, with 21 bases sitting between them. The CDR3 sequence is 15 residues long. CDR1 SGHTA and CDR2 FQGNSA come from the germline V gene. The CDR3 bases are TGTGCCAGCACCCTGTATGTCCAGGGCCGGCACGAGCAGTACTTC. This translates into CASTLYVQGRHEQYF.

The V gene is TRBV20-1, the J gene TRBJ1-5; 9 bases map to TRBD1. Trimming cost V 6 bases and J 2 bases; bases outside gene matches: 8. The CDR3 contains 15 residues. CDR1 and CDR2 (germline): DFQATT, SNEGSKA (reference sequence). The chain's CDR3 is CSALRRTGGNQPQHF. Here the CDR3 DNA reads TGCAGTGCCCTCCGACGGACAGGGGGCAATCAGCCCCAGCATTTT.

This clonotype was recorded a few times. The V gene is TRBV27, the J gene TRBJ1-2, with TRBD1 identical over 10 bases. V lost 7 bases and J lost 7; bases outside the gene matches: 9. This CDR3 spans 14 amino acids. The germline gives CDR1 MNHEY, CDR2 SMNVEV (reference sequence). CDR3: CASKGGTGVAGYTF. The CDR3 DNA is TGTGCCAGCAAAGGAGGGACAGGGGTGGCTGGCTACACCTTC.

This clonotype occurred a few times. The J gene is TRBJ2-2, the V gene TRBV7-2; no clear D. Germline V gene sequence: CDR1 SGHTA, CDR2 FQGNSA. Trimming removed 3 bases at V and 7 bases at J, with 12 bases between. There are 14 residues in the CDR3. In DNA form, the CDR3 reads TGTGCCAGCAGCTTCCAAGCTATGCTCGGGGAGCTGTTTTTT. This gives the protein CASSFQAMLGELFF.

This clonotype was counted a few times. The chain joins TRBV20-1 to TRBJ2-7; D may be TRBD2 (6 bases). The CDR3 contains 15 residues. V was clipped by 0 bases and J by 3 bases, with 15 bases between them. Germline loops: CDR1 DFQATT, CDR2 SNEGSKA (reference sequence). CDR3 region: CSARDGASASYEQYF. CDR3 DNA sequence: TGCAGTGCTAGAGATGGGGCTAGCGCGAGCTACGAGCAGTACTTC.

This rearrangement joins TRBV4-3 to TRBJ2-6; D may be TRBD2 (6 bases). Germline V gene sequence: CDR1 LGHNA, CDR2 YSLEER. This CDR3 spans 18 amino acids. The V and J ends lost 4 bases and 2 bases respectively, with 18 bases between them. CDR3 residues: CASSPLGWAGPGANVLTF. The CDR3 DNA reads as TGCGCCAGCAGCCCCTTAGGGTGGGCGGGGCCTGGGGCCAACGTCCTGACTTTC.

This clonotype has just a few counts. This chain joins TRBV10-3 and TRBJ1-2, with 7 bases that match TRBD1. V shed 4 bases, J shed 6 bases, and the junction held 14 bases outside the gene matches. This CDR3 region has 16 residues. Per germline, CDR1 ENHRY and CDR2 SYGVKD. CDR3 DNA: TGTGCCATCAGTGCTACAGGGGTATCCTTTTTGAATGGCTACACCTTC. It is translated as CAISATGVSFLNGYTF.

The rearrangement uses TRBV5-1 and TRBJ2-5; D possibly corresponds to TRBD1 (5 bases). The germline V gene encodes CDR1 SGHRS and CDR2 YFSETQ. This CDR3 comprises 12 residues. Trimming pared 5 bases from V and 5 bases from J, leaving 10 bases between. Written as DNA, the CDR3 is TGCGCCAGCAGGGGGCCTTTGGAGACCCAGTACTTC. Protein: CASRGPLETQYF.

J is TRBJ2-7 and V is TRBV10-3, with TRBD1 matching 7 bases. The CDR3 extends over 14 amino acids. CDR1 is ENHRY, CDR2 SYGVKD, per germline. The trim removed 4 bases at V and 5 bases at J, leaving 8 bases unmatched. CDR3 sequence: CAISGDRVMNEQYF. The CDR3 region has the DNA TGTGCCATCAGTGGTGACAGGGTGATGAACGAGCAGTACTTC.

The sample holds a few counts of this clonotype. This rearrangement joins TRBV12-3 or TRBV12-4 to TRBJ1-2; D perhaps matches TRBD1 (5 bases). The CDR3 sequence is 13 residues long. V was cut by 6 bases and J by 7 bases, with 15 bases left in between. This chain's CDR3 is CASSRGAQGGYTF. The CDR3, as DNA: TGTGCCAGCAGCCGTGGGGCGCAAGGTGGCTACACCTTC.

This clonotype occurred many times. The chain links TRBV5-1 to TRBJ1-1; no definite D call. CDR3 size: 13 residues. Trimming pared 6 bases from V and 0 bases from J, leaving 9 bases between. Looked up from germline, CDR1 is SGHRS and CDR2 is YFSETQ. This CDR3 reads CASTSDLNTEAFF. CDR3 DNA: TGCGCCAGCACCTCGGACTTGAACACTGAAGCTTTCTTT.

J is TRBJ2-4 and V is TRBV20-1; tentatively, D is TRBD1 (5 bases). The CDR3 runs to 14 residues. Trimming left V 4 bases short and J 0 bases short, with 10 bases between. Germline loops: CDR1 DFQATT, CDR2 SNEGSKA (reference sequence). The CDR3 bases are TGCAGTGCTACCGACAGATTAGCCAAAAACATTCAGTACTTC. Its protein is CSATDRLAKNIQYF.

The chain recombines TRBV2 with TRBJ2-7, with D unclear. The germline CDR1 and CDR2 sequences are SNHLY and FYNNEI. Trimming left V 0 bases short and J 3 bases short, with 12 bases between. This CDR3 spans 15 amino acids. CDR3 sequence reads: CASSEAPNGFYEQYF. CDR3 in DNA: TGTGCCAGCAGTGAAGCGCCGAATGGGTTCTACGAGCAGTACTTC.

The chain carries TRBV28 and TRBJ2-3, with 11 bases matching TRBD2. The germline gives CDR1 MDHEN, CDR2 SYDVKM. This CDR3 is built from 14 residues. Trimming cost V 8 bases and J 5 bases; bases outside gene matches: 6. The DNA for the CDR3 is TGTGCCAGCTCGGGACTAGCGGAAGGAGATACGCAGTATTTT. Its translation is CASSGLAEGDTQYF.

The CDR3 loop is CSASGTMYSPLHF. CDR3 DNA sequence: TGCAGTGCCAGTGGGACCATGTATTCACCCCTCCACTTT. The chain joins TRBV20-1 to TRBJ1-6, with a weak D call TRBD1 (5 bases). The CDR3 totals 13 residues. V dropped 6 bases and J dropped 8 bases, with 14 bases sitting between them. Germline V gene lookup returns CDR1 DFQATT and CDR2 SNEGSKA (reference sequence).

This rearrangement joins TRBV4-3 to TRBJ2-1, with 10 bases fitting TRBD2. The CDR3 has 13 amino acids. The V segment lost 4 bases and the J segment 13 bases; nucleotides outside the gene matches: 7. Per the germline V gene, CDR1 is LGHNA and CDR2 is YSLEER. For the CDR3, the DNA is TGCGCCAGCAGCCCAGGACTAGCGGAGACCCAGTTCTTC. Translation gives CASSPGLAETQFF.

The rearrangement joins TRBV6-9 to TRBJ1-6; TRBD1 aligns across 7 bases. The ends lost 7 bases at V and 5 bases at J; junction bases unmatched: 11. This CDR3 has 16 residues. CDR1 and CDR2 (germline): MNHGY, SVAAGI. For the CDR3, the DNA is TGTGCCAGCATCTGTAATAACGGGACAGATAATTCACCCCTCCACTTT. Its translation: CASICNNGTDNSPLHF.

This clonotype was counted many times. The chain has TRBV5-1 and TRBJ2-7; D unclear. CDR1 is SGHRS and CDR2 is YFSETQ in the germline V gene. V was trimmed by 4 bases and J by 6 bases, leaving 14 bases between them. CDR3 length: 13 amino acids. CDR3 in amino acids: CASSLNRELEQYF. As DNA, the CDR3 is TGCGCCAGCAGCCTAAACCGAGAACTCGAGCAGTACTTC.